This entry lists 25 T cell receptor beta chains sequenced from one sample in a study of blood T cell repertoires in COVID-19. The assay was immunoSEQ multiplex PCR, and TCRdb's table has in-frame clones only and misses some. The table records around 250,000 clones, about 87% of them present only once. Specimen: PBMCs or T cells enriched from blood (not recorded which). The source is a woman between 45 and 60 years old who had recovered from COVID-19.

This clone appeared a few times. The gene calls are TRBV5-4 and TRBJ2-2, with 7 positions matching TRBD1. Trimming removed 4 bases from V and 1 base from J; junction bases left unmatched: 4. The CDR3 has 15 residues. CDR1 SGHNT and CDR2 YYREEE come from the germline V gene (reference sequence). CDR3 region: CASSRGTENTGELFF. The CDR3 bases are TGTGCCAGCAGCAGAGGGACAGAGAACACCGGGGAGCTGTTTTTT. The variable domain in full, with the rest retrieved from reference TRBV5-4 and TRBJ2-2, is ETGVTQSPTHLIKTRGQQVTLRCSSQSGHNTVSWYQQALGQGPQFIFQYYREEENGRGNFPPRFSGLQFPNYSSELNVNALELDDSALYLCASSRGTENTGELFFGEGSRLTVL.

The rearrangement uses TRBV6-5 and TRBJ1-4, with D unresolved. This CDR3 has 13 residues. The V gene's germline CDR1 is MNHEY and CDR2 SVGAGI. Trimming took off 8 bases at V and 4 bases at J, with 11 bases between the two ends. Here the CDR3 reads CASQRVFNEKLFF. The CDR3 nucleotides read TGTGCCAGCCAGAGGGTTTTTAATGAAAAACTGTTTTTT.

This clone was counted between two and nine times. V usage is TRBV2 and J usage is TRBJ2-7, with D unclear. The CDR3 has 11 residues. Trimming stripped 6 bases from V and 1 base from J, with 4 bases between. CDR1 and CDR2 (germline): SNHLY, FYNNEI. CDR3 sequence: CASRLSYEQYF. CDR3 nucleotide sequence: TGTGCCAGCAGGTTATCCTACGAGCAGTACTTC.

This sequence joins TRBV19 and TRBJ2-7; 7 bases align to TRBD1. Germline trimming cut 5 bases from V and 6 bases from J; bases unmatched to any gene: 7. The CDR3 length is 13 residues. Germline CDR1 and CDR2: LNHDA and SQIVND (reference sequence). This CDR3 reads CASSPRTGSEQYF. The CDR3 coding sequence is TGTGCCAGTAGTCCAAGGACAGGCAGCGAGCAGTACTTC.

The chain links TRBV30 to TRBJ1-2; D gene unclear. Trimming pared 0 bases from V and 2 bases from J, leaving 13 bases between. The CDR3 is 15 residues long. Looked up from germline, CDR1 is GTSNPN and CDR2 is SVGIG (reference sequence). The CDR3 nucleotides are TGTGCCTGGAGTGTGTCGAGGTCTATGAACTATGGCTACACCTTC. This gives the protein CAWSVSRSMNYGYTF.

The chain combines TRBV5-1 with TRBJ2-1; 14 bases align to TRBD2. This CDR3 region has 14 residues. The germline CDR1 and CDR2 sequences are SGHRS and YFSETQ. CDR3 residues: CASLGTSGSNEQFF. The DNA of the CDR3 is TGCGCAAGCTTGGGGACTAGCGGGAGTAATGAGCAGTTCTTC.

The genes are TRBV28 and TRBJ1-1, with D tentatively TRBD1 (5 bases). Germline values: CDR1 MDHEN, CDR2 SYDVKM. Trimming removed 4 bases at V and 4 bases at J, with 10 bases between. The CDR3 length is 13 residues. The CDR3 here is CASSWGGVTEAFF. CDR3 DNA: TGTGCCAGCAGTTGGGGGGGGGTCACTGAAGCTTTCTTT.

The chain employs TRBV5-1 and TRBJ2-2; the D gene is possibly TRBD2 (5 bases). Germline CDR1 SGHRS, CDR2 YFSETQ. The CDR3 totals 15 residues. Deletions cut 7 bases from V and 3 bases from J, with 16 bases between. In DNA, the CDR3 is TGCGCCAGCTCTCCCAGCGGAGCTTACACCGGGGAGCTGTTTTTT. Its protein is CASSPSGAYTGELFF.

The V gene is TRBV27, the J gene TRBJ1-5; 7 nucleotides agree with TRBD1. With 5 bases clipped from V and 2 bases from J, the junction kept 9 bases outside the gene matches. Per the germline V gene, CDR1 is MNHEY and CDR2 is SMNVEV (reference sequence). The CDR3 is made up of 16 amino acids. The CDR3 sequence is CASSRVQGFGNQPQHF. The DNA for the CDR3 is TGTGCCAGCAGTCGTGTACAGGGGTTTGGCAATCAGCCCCAGCATTTT.

This chain joins TRBV28 and TRBJ2-2, with TRBD1 as a possible D gene (5 bases). The CDR3 sequence is 14 residues long. V lost 6 bases and J 2 bases, leaving 10 bases between the germline ends. Germline V gives CDR1 MDHEN, CDR2 SYDVKM. The DNA for the CDR3 is TGTGCCAGCAGACGAACAGGAAACACCGGGGAGCTGTTTTTT. Translated, it gives CASRRTGNTGELFF.

This clone came up once. The V and J genes are TRBV18 and TRBJ2-5; 12 bases agree with TRBD2. The V and J ends lost 4 bases and 4 bases, in that order; junction bases with no gene match: 4. This CDR3 spans 15 amino acids. Germline assignment: CDR1 KGHSH and CDR2 LQKENI. CDR3 nucleotides: TGTGCCAGCTCACTCCCGGGACTAGCGGGAGAGACCCAGTACTTC. This sequence encodes CASSLPGLAGETQYF.

The J gene is TRBJ2-2, the V gene TRBV9; 14 positions match TRBD2. Looked up from germline, CDR1 is SGDLS and CDR2 is YYNGEE. This CDR3 has 19 amino acids. The ends lost 0 bases at V and 0 bases at J; junction bases unmatched: 4. The CDR3 loop is CASSVVGLAGGSNTGELFF. In DNA form, the CDR3 reads TGTGCCAGCAGCGTAGTCGGACTAGCGGGGGGATCGAACACCGGGGAGCTGTTTTTT.

CDR3 amino acids: CASSQVSGSYDEQYF. CDR3 nucleotides: TGCGCCAGCAGCCAAGTCTCCGGGAGCTACGACGAGCAGTACTTC. J is TRBJ2-7 and V is TRBV4-1; tentatively, D is TRBD2 (6 bases). The germline V gene has CDR1 MGHRA and CDR2 YSYEKL. The CDR3 extends over 15 amino acids. Between the trimmed V and J ends, which lost 1 base and 5 bases, there was a span of 15 bases.

The chain joins TRBV5-4 to TRBJ1-1, with D perhaps TRBD1 (6 bases). V was pared by 4 bases and J by 2 bases, with 15 bases between. The length of the CDR3 is 15 residues. CDR1 SGHNT and CDR2 YYREEE come from the germline V gene (reference sequence). CDR3 region: CASSPSLDSNTEAFF. The CDR3 DNA reads as TGTGCCAGCAGCCCGAGCTTGGACAGCAACACTGAAGCTTTCTTT. Filled out from reference TRBV5-4 and TRBJ1-1, the complete variable domain reads ETGVTQSPTHLIKTRGQQVTLRCSSQSGHNTVSWYQQALGQGPQFIFQYYREEENGRGNFPPRFSGLQFPNYSSELNVNALELDDSALYLCASSPSLDSNTEAFFGQGTRLTVV.

V is TRBV29-1 and J is TRBJ2-2; TRBD1 matches 8 bases. This CDR3 is built from 12 residues. CDR1 and CDR2 from the germline V gene are SQVTM and ANQGSEA. The junction had 1 base not matched to a gene; V was cut back by 4 bases and J by 6 bases. CDR3 nucleotide sequence: TGCAGCGTTGTACAGGGGGCCGGGGAGCTGTTTTTT. Amino acid sequence: CSVVQGAGELFF.

The chain uses TRBV28 and TRBJ2-1; 10 bases align to TRBD2. The V gene end was trimmed by 6 bases and the J gene end by 1 base; junction bases not matched to a gene: 6. The CDR3 is 16 residues long. Per germline, CDR1 MDHEN and CDR2 SYDVKM. CDR3 loop: CASRTGLAVSYNEQFF. The CDR3, as DNA: TGTGCCAGCAGAACTGGACTAGCGGTATCCTACAATGAGCAGTTCTTC. Together with reference TRBV28 and TRBJ2-1, the CDR3 gives the full variable domain: DVKVTQSSRYLVKRTGEKVFLECVQDMDHENMFWYRQDPGLGLRLIYFSYDVKMKEKGDIPEGYSVSREKKERFSLILESASTNQTSMYLCASRTGLAVSYNEQFFGPGTRLTVL.

CDR3 nucleotides: TGTGCCAGCACCTTCCGGGGGGGGCCTGGCTACACCTTC. Its protein product is CASTFRGGPGYTF. The chain carries TRBV5-4 and TRBJ1-2; D might be TRBD1 (6 bases). V was cut by 6 bases and J by 7 bases, with 16 bases left in between. Per the germline V gene, CDR1 is SGHNT and CDR2 is YYREEE (reference sequence). CDR3 length: 13 residues.

This sequence joins TRBV4-2 and TRBJ1-5; 7 bases agree with TRBD1. The CDR3 runs to 15 residues. The germline gives CDR1 LGHNA, CDR2 YNFKEQ. The V segment lost 0 bases and the J segment 7 bases; nucleotides outside the gene matches: 6. CDR3 nucleotide sequence: TGTGCCAGCAGCCAAGACTCAGGGGGAAACCAGCCCCAGCATTTT. It codes for CASSQDSGGNQPQHF.

The V and J genes are TRBV14 and TRBJ1-6, with D tentatively TRBD1 (5 bases). The CDR3 has 16 residues. V dropped 4 bases and J dropped 6 bases, with 16 bases sitting between them. The germline V gene has CDR1 SGHDN and CDR2 FVKESK. As DNA, the CDR3 is TGTGCCAGCAGCCCTCGGACAAACAAAGCTAATTCACCCCTCCACTTT. Its translation: CASSPRTNKANSPLHF. Together with reference TRBV14 and TRBJ1-6, the CDR3 gives the full variable domain: EAGVTQFPSHSVIEKGQTVTLRCDPISGHDNLYWYRRVMGKEIKFLLHFVKESKQDESGMPNNRFLAERTGGTYSTLKVQPAELEDSGVYFCASSPRTNKANSPLHFGNGTRLTVT.

The chain joins TRBV3-1 (or the pseudogene TRBV3-2) to TRBJ2-3; TRBD2 matches at 10 bases. Germline CDR1 and CDR2: LGHDT and YNNKEL (reference sequence). V lost 0 bases, J lost 6 bases, and 15 bases stayed unmatched. This CDR3 has 19 residues. The CDR3 coding sequence is TGTGCCAGCAGCCAAGAGGGGTGGGGGAGCGGGAGGGCCCTCGATACGCAGTATTTT. It yields the protein CASSQEGWGSGRALDTQYF.

V and J are TRBV10-3 and TRBJ2-3, with D possibly being TRBD1 (6 bases). With 10 bases removed from V and 1 base from J, the gap between germline ends came to 15 bases. Germline CDR1 and CDR2: ENHRY and SYGVKD. The CDR3 extends over 14 amino acids. The CDR3 bases are TGTGCCACCCGGACAGAGGGTGGCACAGATACGCAGTATTTT. The encoded protein is CATRTEGGTDTQYF.

The chain employs TRBV29-1 and TRBJ1-1; 7 bases align to TRBD1. The junction had 10 bases not matched to a gene; V was cut back by 4 bases and J by 2 bases. The CDR3 length is 15 residues. Germline V gene lookup returns CDR1 SQVTM and CDR2 ANQGSEA. In nucleotides, the CDR3 is TGCAGCGTTGCGGCCAGGGGGTATGGAAACACTGAAGCTTTCTTT. Translating it yields CSVAARGYGNTEAFF.

The chain joins TRBV5-1 to TRBJ1-4; D is possibly TRBD1 (6 bases). This CDR3 region has 15 residues. The V and J ends lost 4 bases and 1 base respectively, with 11 bases between them. Germline V CDR1 and CDR2: SGHRS, YFSETQ. CDR3 residues: CASSPEQGTNEKLFF. CDR3 sequence (DNA): TGCGCCAGCAGCCCCGAACAGGGAACTAATGAAAAACTGTTTTTT.

This clone was counted between two and nine times. This chain connects TRBV4-1 to TRBJ2-7; D is unresolved. V shed 1 base and J shed 4 bases, with 11 bases lying between them. Germline V gene sequence: CDR1 MGHRA, CDR2 YSYEKL. The CDR3 runs 14 residues. As DNA, the CDR3 is TGCGCCAGCAGCCAAGTAACGGGTTCGTACGAGCAGTACTTC. Encoded protein: CASSQVTGSYEQYF.

The chain is built from TRBV18 and TRBJ1-1; 12 nucleotides match TRBD1. The CDR3 contains 15 residues. Germline values: CDR1 KGHSH, CDR2 LQKENI. The J segment lost 6 bases and the V segment lost 5 bases, leaving 7 bases of the junction unmatched. The CDR3 protein is CASSSGDRGLSEAFF. The CDR3 DNA reads TGTGCCAGCTCATCGGGGGACAGGGGGCTTTCTGAAGCTTTCTTT.